Included here is one T cell receptor beta chain sequence, with context. Its matching antigen is unknown. These data originate in a study of CD8 T cells in ankylosing spondylitis. Germline V CDR1 and CDR2: SGHKS, YYEKEE (reference sequence). This CDR3 has 15 residues. V was pared by 6 bases and J by 7 bases, with 20 bases between. Study-wide findings and caveats: A TCR beta motif of several highly homologous variants seemed to mark ankylosing spondylitis blood.

TCRdb reprocessed the 5' RACE reads with MiXCR, giving one entry per CDR3 protein. Here the sample spans some 240,000 distinct CDR3 sequences, around 6.6% being singletons. The TCR sequence derives from a male donor with ankylosing spondylitis. This chain uses TRBV5-5 with TRBJ2-1; D assignment may be TRBD1 or TRBD2 (7 bases each). Sequenced material: blood, either unsorted or a sorted T cell fraction (not recorded which). Here the CDR3 DNA reads TGTGCCAGCACCCTCGGGGAGGGGGCCGGGAATGAGCAGTTCTTC. Translated, it gives CASTLGEGAGNEQFF.